The text below deals with one T cell receptor beta chain. The sample comes from a study of shared T cell receptors in the human thymus. TCRdb keeps only in-frame clones here, not all; method: immunoSEQ multiplex PCR. The profile shows 720,000 or so clones, roughly 88% of them singletons. V lost 3 bases to trimming and J lost 11 bases; unmatched junction nucleotides: 18. CDR1 and CDR2 (germline): SGHAT, FQNNGV. The CDR3 loop spans 17 amino acids. This same sample was also taken into another study, of human thymus T cells. In that study: The people who donated were healthy Finnish babies having corrective surgery for congenital heart defects. Resections from corrective heart surgery provided thymus tissue. As related research reported, thymic repertoires overlapped highly among unrelated individuals.

The chain employs TRBV11-2 and TRBJ2-3, with 9 bases that match TRBD1. The TCR was taken from a girl under three years old with a congenital heart defect. The source material was thymocytes. The CDR3 loop reads CASSFTDGTGLTIWQYF. Written as DNA, the CDR3 is TGTGCCAGCAGCTTTACTGACGGGACAGGGTTGACGATATGGCAGTATTTT.